This paragraph reports one TCR beta chain. Treatment described: roughly 20 received Ad26.COV2.S at low or high dose, single or two shots; roughly five received placebo; per-sample allocation not given. Collection of the samples took place on day 63 after the first injection of vaccine or placebo. Sequenced by immunoSEQ multiplex PCR; TCRdb stores in-frame clones only, minus some. The sample includes roughly 330,000 clones, about 90% seen only once; the top ten take 4.5% to 5.5%. Germline loops: CDR1 SQVTM, CDR2 ANQGSEA. With 6 bases removed from V and 2 bases from J, the gap between germline ends came to 16 bases. The CDR3 length is 14 residues. This entry belongs to a study of Ad26.COV2.S vaccination and SARS-CoV-2 variants.

This receptor was obtained from a person aged 18-60 years who received the Ad26.COV2.S COVID-19 vaccine or a placebo. The chain links TRBV29-1 to TRBJ2-5, with D perhaps assigned TRBD1 or TRBD2 (5 bases each). The sample here was peripheral blood, taken in a trial of Ad26.COV2.S vaccine versus placebo. The CDR3: CSVDDRGRQETQYF. The CDR3 bases are TGCAGCGTCGATGACAGAGGGAGACAAGAGACCCAGTACTTC.